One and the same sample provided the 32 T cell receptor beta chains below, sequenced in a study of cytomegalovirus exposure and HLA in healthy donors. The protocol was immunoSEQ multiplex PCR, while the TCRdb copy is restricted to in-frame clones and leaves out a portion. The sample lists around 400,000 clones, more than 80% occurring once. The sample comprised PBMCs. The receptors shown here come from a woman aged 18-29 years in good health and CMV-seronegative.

DNA for the CDR3: TGTGCCAGCAGCCTTTTAGCGGGGGAGACCCAGTACTTC. Its translation is CASSLLAGETQYF. This chain connects TRBV7-3 to TRBJ2-5; 8 bases align to TRBD2. V lost 5 bases to trimming and J lost 5 bases; unmatched junction nucleotides: 4. CDR1 SGHTA and CDR2 FQGTGA come from the germline V gene. CDR3 size: 13 residues.

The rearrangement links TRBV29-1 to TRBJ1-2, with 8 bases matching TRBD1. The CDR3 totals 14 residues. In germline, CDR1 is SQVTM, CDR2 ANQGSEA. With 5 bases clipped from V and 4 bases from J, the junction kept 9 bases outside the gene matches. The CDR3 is CSVPILGTGYGYTF. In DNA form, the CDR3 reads TGCAGCGTTCCAATCCTCGGGACAGGCTATGGCTACACCTTC.

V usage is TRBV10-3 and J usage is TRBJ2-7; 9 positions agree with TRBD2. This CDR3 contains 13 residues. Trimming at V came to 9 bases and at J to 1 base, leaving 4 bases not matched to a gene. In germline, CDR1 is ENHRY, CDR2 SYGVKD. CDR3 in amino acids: CAILAGASYEQYF. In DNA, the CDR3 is TGTGCCATTTTAGCGGGAGCGTCCTACGAGCAGTACTTC.

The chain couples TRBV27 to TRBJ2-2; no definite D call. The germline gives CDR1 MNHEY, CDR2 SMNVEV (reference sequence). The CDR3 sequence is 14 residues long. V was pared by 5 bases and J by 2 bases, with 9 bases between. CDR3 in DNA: TGTGCCAGCAGTCCCCGTCGTAACACCGGGGAGCTGTTTTTT. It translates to CASSPRRNTGELFF.

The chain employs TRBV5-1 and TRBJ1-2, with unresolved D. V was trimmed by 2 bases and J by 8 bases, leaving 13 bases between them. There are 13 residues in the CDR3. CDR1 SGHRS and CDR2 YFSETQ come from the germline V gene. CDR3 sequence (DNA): TGCGCCAGCAGCTTCGGCCCTACTAGAGGCTACACCTTC. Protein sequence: CASSFGPTRGYTF.

The CDR3 nucleotides are TGCGCCAGCAGCTTGGAAGACAGGGCGTCCAATGAGCAGTTCTTC. This gives the protein CASSLEDRASNEQFF. The chain recombines TRBV5-1 with TRBJ2-1, with 7 bases aligning to TRBD1. V lost 0 bases to trimming and J lost 6 bases; unmatched junction nucleotides: 6. The CDR3 is made up of 15 amino acids. CDR1 and CDR2 (germline): SGHRS, YFSETQ.

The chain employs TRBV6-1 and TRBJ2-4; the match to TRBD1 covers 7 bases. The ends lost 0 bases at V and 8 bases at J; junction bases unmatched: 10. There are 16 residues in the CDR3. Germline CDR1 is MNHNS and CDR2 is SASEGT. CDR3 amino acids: CASSEASTGVVDIQYF. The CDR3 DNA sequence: TGTGCCAGCAGTGAAGCGAGCACAGGGGTTGTTGACATTCAGTACTTC.

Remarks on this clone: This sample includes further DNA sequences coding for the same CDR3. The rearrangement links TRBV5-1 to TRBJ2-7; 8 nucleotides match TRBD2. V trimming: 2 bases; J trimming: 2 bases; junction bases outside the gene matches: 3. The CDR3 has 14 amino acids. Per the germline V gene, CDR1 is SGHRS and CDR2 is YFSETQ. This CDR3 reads CASSLTSGPYEQYF. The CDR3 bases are TGCGCCAGCAGCTTAACTAGCGGACCCTACGAGCAGTACTTC. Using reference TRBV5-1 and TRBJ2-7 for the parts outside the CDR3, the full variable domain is KAGVTQTPRYLIKTRGQQVTLSCSPISGHRSVSWYQQTPGQGLQFLFEYFSETQRNKGNFPGRFSGRQFSNSRSEMNVSTLELGDSALYLCASSLTSGPYEQYFGPGTRLTVT.

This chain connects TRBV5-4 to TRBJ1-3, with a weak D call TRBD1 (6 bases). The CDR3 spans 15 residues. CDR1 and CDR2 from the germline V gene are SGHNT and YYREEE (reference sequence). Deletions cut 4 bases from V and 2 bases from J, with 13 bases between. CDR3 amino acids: CASSQGGHPGNTIYF. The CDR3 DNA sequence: TGTGCCAGCAGCCAAGGGGGTCATCCTGGAAACACCATATATTTT.

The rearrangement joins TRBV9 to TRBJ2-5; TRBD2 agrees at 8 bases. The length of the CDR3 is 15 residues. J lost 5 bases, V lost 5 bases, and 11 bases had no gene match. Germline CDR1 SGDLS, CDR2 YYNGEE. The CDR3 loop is CASSSEAGVGETQYF. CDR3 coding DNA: TGTGCCAGCAGTTCGGAAGCGGGAGTAGGCGAGACCCAGTACTTC.

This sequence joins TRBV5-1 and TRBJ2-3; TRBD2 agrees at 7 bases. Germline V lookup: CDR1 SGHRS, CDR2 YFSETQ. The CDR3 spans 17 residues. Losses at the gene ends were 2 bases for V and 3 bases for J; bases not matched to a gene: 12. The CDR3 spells CASSLRASGSSTDTQYF. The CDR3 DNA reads TGCGCCAGCAGCTTAAGGGCTAGCGGAAGTAGTACAGATACGCAGTATTTT.

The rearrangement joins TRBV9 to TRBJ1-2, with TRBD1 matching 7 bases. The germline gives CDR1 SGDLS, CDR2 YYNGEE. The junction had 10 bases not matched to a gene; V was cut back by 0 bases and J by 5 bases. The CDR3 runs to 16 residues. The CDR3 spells CASSVDWRGTAYGYTF. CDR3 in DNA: TGTGCCAGCAGCGTAGACTGGAGGGGGACAGCGTATGGCTACACCTTC. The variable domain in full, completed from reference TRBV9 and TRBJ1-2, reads DSGVTQTPKHLITATGQRVTLRCSPRSGDLSVYWYQQSLDQGLQFLIQYYNGEERAKGNILERFSAQQFPDLHSELNLSSLELGDSALYFCASSVDWRGTAYGYTFGSGTRLTVV.

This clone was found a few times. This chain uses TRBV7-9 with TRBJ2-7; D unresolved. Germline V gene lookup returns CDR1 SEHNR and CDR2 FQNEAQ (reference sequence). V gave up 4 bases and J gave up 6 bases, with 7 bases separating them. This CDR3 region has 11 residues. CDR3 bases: TGTGCCAGCAGCTATGAGAGCGAGCAGTACTTC. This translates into CASSYESEQYF.

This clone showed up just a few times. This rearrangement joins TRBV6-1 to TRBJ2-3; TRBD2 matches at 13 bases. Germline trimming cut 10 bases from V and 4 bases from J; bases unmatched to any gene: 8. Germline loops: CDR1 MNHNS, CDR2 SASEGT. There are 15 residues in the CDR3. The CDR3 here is CATLGLAGRADTQYF. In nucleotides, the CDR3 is TGTGCCACACTGGGACTAGCGGGAAGGGCAGATACGCAGTATTTT.

CDR3 amino acids: CASSGGLAGWVFTGELFF. CDR3 nucleotides: TGTGCCAGCAGTGGAGGACTAGCGGGATGGGTTTTCACCGGGGAGCTGTTTTTT. The chain joins TRBV6-1 to TRBJ2-2, with TRBD2 identical over 12 bases. J gave up 4 bases and V 4 bases, and 10 bases lay outside the gene matches. The CDR3 has 18 residues. The germline V gene encodes CDR1 MNHNS and CDR2 SASEGT.

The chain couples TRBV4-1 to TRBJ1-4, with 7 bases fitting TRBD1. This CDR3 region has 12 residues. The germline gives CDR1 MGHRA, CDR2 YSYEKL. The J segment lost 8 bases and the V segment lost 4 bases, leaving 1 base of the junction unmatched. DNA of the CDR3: TGCGCCAGCAGCCCCAGGGGGGAAAAACTGTTTTTT. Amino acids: CASSPRGEKLFF.

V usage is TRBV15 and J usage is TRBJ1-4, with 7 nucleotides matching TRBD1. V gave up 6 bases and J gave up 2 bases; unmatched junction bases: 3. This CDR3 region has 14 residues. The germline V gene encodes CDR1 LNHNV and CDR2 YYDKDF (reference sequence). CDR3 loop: CATRRQGTNEKLFF. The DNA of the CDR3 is TGTGCCACCAGGAGACAGGGCACTAATGAAAAACTGTTTTTT. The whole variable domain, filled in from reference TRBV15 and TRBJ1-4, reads DAMVIQNPRYQVTQFGKPVTLSCSQTLNHNVMYWYQQKSSQAPKLLFHYYDKDFNNEADTPDNFQSRRPNTSFCFLDIRSPGLGDTAMYLCATRRQGTNEKLFFGSGTQLSVL.

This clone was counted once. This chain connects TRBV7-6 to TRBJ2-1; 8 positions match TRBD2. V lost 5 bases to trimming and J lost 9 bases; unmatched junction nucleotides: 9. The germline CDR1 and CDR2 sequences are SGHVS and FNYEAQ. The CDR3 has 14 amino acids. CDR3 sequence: CASSPGTRQSEQFF. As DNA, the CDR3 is TGTGCCAGCAGCCCCGGGACTAGGCAGAGTGAGCAGTTCTTC. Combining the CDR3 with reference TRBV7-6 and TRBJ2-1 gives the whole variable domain GAGVSQSPRYKVTKRGQDVALRCDPISGHVSLYWYRQALGQGPEFLTYFNYEAQQDKSGLPNDRFSAERPEGSISTLTIQRTEQRDSAMYRCASSPGTRQSEQFFGPGTRLTVL.

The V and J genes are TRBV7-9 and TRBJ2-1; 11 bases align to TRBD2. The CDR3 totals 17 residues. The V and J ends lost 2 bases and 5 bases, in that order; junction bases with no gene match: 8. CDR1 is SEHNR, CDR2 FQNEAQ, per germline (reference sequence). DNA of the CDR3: TGTGCCAGCAGCTTATCGTCCCTAGCGGGGGGAAACAATGAGCAGTTCTTC. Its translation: CASSLSSLAGGNNEQFF.

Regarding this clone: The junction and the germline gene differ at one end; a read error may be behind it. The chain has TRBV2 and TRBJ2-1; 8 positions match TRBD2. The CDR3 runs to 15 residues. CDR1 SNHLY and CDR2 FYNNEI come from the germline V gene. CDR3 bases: TGTGCCAGCAGCGGGGGGGCCTTCTCCCACAATGAGCAGTTCTTC. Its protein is CASSGGAFSHNEQFF.

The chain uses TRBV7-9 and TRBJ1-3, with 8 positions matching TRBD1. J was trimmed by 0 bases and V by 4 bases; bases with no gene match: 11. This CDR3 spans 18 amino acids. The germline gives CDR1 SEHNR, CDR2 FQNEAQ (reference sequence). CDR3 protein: CASSSGQGLVSSGNTIYF. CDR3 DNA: TGTGCCAGCAGCTCCGGACAGGGCCTTGTATCCTCTGGAAACACCATATATTTT. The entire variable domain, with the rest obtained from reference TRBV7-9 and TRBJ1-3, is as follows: DTGVSQNPRHKITKRGQNVTFRCDPISEHNRLYWYRQTLGQGPEFLTYFQNEAQLEKSRLLSDRFSAERPKGSFSTLEIQRTEQGDSAMYLCASSSGQGLVSSGNTIYFGEGSWLTVV.

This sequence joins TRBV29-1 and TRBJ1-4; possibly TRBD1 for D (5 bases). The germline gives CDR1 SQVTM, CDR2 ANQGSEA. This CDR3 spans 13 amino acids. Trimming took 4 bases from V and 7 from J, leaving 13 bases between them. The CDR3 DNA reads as TGCAGCGTTGGGGGGACTGGACTTGAAAAACTGTTTTTT. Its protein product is CSVGGTGLEKLFF.

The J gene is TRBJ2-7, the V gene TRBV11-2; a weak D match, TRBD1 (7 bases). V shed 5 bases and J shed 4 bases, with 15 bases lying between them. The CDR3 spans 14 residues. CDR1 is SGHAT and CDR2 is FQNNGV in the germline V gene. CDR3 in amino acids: CASSPGGTLYEQYF. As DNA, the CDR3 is TGTGCCAGCAGCCCAGGGGGGACACTGTACGAGCAGTACTTC.

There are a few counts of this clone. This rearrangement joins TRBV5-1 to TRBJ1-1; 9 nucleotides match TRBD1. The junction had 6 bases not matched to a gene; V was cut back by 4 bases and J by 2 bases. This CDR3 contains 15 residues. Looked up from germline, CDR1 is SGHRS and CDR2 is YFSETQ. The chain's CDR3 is CASSPGQGINTEAFF. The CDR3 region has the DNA TGCGCCAGCAGCCCGGGACAGGGAATAAACACTGAAGCTTTCTTT.

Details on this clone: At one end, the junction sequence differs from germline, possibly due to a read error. The CDR3 spells CASSEGPTGWYTGELFF. CDR3 nucleotide sequence: TGTGCCAGCAGCGAAGGCCCGACGGGGTGGTACACCGGGGAGCTGTTTTTT. J is TRBJ2-2 and V is TRBV2, with D possibly being TRBD2 (5 bases). The CDR3 sequence is 17 residues long. CDR1 SNHLY and CDR2 FYNNEI come from the germline V gene. Variable domain in full (rest from reference TRBV2 and TRBJ2-2): EPEVTQTPSHQVTQMGQEVILRCVPISNHLYFYWYRQILGQKVEFLVSFYNNEISEKSEIFDDQFSVERPDGSNFTLKIRSTKLEDSAMYFCASSEGPTGWYTGELFFGEGSRLTVL.

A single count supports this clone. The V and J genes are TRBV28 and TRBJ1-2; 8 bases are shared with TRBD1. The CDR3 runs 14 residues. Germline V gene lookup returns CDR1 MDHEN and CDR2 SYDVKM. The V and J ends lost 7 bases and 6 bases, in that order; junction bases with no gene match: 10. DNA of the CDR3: TGTGCCAGCACGTTGGAACAGGGGGTCGATGGCTACACCTTC. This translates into CASTLEQGVDGYTF.

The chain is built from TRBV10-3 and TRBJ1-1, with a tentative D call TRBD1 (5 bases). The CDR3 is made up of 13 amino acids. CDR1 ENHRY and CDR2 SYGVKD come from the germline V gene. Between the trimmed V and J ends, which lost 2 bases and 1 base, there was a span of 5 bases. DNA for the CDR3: TGTGCCATCAGTGAGCAGGGGAACACTGAAGCTTTCTTT. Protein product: CAISEQGNTEAFF.

The CDR3 nucleotides are TGTGCCAGCAGTGAAGTCCCCCCTAGCGGGCAAGATACGCAGTATTTT. Protein product: CASSEVPPSGQDTQYF. This chain joins TRBV2 and TRBJ2-3; 8 bases agree with TRBD2. V was pared by 1 base and J by 5 bases, with 8 bases of the junction left unmatched. The germline gives CDR1 SNHLY, CDR2 FYNNEI. The CDR3 loop spans 16 amino acids.

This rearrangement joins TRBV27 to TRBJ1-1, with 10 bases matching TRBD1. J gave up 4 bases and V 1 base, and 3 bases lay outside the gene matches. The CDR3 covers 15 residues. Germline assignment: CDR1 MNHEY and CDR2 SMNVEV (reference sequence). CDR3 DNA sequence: TGTGCCAGCAGTTTATTGGGACAGGGGAGCACTGAAGCTTTCTTT. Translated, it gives CASSLLGQGSTEAFF.

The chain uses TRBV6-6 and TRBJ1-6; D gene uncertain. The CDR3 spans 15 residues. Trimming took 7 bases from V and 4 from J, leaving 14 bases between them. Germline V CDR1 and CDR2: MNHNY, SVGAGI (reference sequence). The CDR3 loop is CASTDQQPYNSPLHF. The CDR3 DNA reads TGTGCCAGCACCGACCAACAGCCATATAATTCACCCCTCCACTTT.

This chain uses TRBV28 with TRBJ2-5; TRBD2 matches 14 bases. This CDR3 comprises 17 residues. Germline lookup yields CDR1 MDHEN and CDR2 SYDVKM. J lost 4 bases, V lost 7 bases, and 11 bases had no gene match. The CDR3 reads CASTAGTSGRTGETQYF. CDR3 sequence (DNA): TGTGCCAGCACCGCCGGGACTAGCGGGAGAACGGGAGAGACCCAGTACTTC.

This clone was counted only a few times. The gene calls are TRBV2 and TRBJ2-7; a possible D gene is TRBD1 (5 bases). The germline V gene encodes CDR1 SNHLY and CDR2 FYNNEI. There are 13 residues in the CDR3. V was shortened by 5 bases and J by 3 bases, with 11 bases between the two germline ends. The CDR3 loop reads CASSKGSFYEQYF. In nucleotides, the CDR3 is TGTGCCAGCAGTAAGGGGTCGTTCTACGAGCAGTACTTC.